The source of this T cell receptor (beta chain) is a study of T cell responses to AZD1222 COVID-19 vaccine. Study conclusions and caveats: Baseline serology detected seropositivity in only five or six AZD1222 recipients. Possibly, clonal diversity was underestimated; donors were largely white British and included more females.

Germline-derived CDR1 and CDR2 are SQVTM and ANQGSEA. The CDR3 contains 11 residues. Trimming shortened V by 6 bases and J by 5 bases, and 10 bases separated the two germline ends. TCRdb's table, derived via immunoSEQ multiplex PCR, lists solely in-frame clones and lacks some. The table records some 74,000 clones, more than 70% of them present only once. Note on this clone: Its antigen is undetermined.

This TCR was recovered from an adult in good health. The rearrangement joins TRBV29-1 to TRBJ1-2; no firm D call. The sample in question was peripheral blood, obtained on day 0 of AZD1222 vaccination. The CDR3 nucleotides read TGCAGCGTGGGCAGCTCTTATGGCTACACCTTC. This encodes CSVGSSYGYTF.